The rows below give T cell receptor beta chains drawn from one sample of a study of cytomegalovirus exposure and HLA in healthy donors. Libraries were prepared by immunoSEQ multiplex PCR; TCRdb keeps only in-frame clonotypes and omits some of them. The data show around 140,000 clones, 60% to 80% seen once. The sample comprised PBMCs. The receptors shown here come from a female donor in good health and CMV-seronegative. Both conserved end residues are part of each CDR3. D genes are given only for firm matches. Size values are once, few and many counts, or a class for expanded clones, and some rows have none.

D gene	V gene	J gene	clone size	CDR3 length	CDR3 protein	CDR3 DNA
TRBD2	TRBV11-3	TRBJ2-1	NA	18	CASSLAGSSGQSYNEQFF	TGTGCCAGCAGCCTCGCCGGCTCTAGCGGCCAATCCTACAATGAGCAGTTCTTC
NA	TRBV30	TRBJ1-1	once	14	CAWSVSLPGIPPFF	TGTGCCTGGAGTGTAAGTCTTCCAGGGATACCCCCTTTCTTT
TRBD2	TRBV7-2	TRBJ2-1	NA	16	CASSPIGLAVTGEQFF	TGTGCCAGCAGCCCAATCGGACTAGCGGTTACGGGTGAGCAGTTCTTC
TRBD2	TRBV11-2	TRBJ2-5	NA	17	CASSLISSGGAWETQYF	TGTGCCAGCAGCTTAATCAGTAGCGGGGGAGCATGGGAGACCCAGTACTTC
TRBD2	TRBV9	TRBJ2-1	NA	17	CASSVARLAGDYNEQFF	TGTGCCAGCAGCGTAGCACGGCTAGCGGGAGATTACAATGAGCAGTTCTTC
NA	TRBV27	TRBJ1-3	NA	13	CASSLERGNTIYF	TGTGCCAGCAGTTTAGAGAGGGGAAACACCATATATTTT
TRBD2	TRBV6-1	TRBJ2-5	NA	16	CASSEWASGGSETQYF	TGTGCCAGCAGTGAATGGGCTAGCGGGGGGTCAGAGACCCAGTACTTC
TRBD1	TRBV10-3	TRBJ1-1	few	14	CAISVRQGNTEAFF	TGTGCCATCAGTGTCCGACAGGGGAACACTGAAGCTTTCTTT
NA	TRBV19	TRBJ2-5	NA	14	CASSTQGRQETQYF	TGTGCCAGTAGCACACAGGGCCGCCAAGAGACCCAGTACTTC
TRBD2	TRBV13	TRBJ2-3	NA	18	CASSSRLRAGGGPDTQYF	TGTGCCAGCAGTTCCAGGTTAAGGGCGGGGGGAGGGCCAGATACGCAGTATTTT
NA	TRBV5-1	TRBJ1-5	NA	15	CASSLAGVDNQPQHF	TGCGCCAGCAGCTTGGCAGGGGTTGACAATCAGCCCCAGCATTTT
NA	TRBV7-2	TRBJ1-3	NA	15	CASSLSASSGNTIYF	TGTGCCAGCAGCCTCAGCGCCAGCTCTGGAAACACCATATATTTT
NA	TRBV4-1	TRBJ2-4	NA	13	CASSQGQGDIQYF	TGCGCCAGCAGCCAAGGTCAGGGCGACATTCAGTACTTC
TRBD1	TRBV6-1	TRBJ2-3	NA	15	CASSPGTGGTDTQYF	TGTGCCAGCAGTCCCGGGACAGGGGGCACAGATACGCAGTATTTT
NA	TRBV5-6	TRBJ1-2	NA	14	CASSLGEDNYGYTF	TGTGCCAGCAGCTTAGGGGAAGATAACTATGGCTACACCTTC
TRBD1	TRBV19	TRBJ1-5	NA	16	CASSIGVGQAYQPQHF	TGTGCCAGTAGTATTGGGGTTGGACAGGCCTATCAGCCCCAGCATTTT
NA	TRBV30	TRBJ1-1	NA	11	CAWILDCEAFF	TGTGCCTGGATCCTTGACTGTGAAGCTTTCTTT
TRBD2	TRBV7-9	TRBJ2-2	NA	16	CASSLGLAANTGELFF	TGTGCCAGCAGCTTAGGTCTAGCGGCGAACACCGGGGAGCTGTTTTTT
TRBD2	TRBV10-3	TRBJ2-5	NA	12	CASGGEKETQYF	TGTGCCAGCGGGGGGGAAAAAGAGACCCAGTACTTC
NA	TRBV5-4	TRBJ1-1	NA	14	CASSPVGGWTEAFF	TGTGCCAGCAGCCCCGTGGGGGGATGGACTGAAGCTTTCTTT
TRBD2	TRBV28	TRBJ2-3	NA	19	CASTPGALAGGRGTDTQYF	TGTGCCAGCACCCCCGGGGCACTAGCGGGAGGAAGGGGCACAGATACGCAGTATTTT
TRBD2	TRBV2	TRBJ2-2	NA	15	CATETGTSGAGELFF	TGTGCCACCGAAACCGGGACTAGCGGGGCCGGGGAGCTGTTTTTT
NA	TRBV27	TRBJ1-1	NA	16	CASSLSPDSINTEAFF	TGTGCCAGCAGTTTATCCCCGGACTCCATAAACACTGAAGCTTTCTTT
NA	TRBV11-2	TRBJ2-7	few	14	CASRLRAGGYEQYF	TGTGCCAGCAGACTACGGGCAGGGGGGTACGAGCAGTACTTC
TRBD2	TRBV27	TRBJ2-7	NA	15	CASSFKAGEWYEQYF	TGTGCCAGCAGTTTCAAAGCGGGGGAATGGTACGAGCAGTACTTC
NA	TRBV13	TRBJ2-1	NA	14	CASSRGAGYNEQFF	TGTGCCAGCAGTCGAGGAGCCGGGTACAATGAGCAGTTCTTC
NA	TRBV29-1	TRBJ1-1	NA	14	CSVLSEKTNTEAFF	TGCAGCGTTTTATCGGAGAAAACGAACACTGAAGCTTTCTTT
NA	TRBV11-3	TRBJ2-1	NA	14	CASSLGAGFNEQFF	TGTGCCAGCAGCTTAGGGGCAGGGTTCAATGAGCAGTTCTTC
NA	TRBV27	TRBJ2-3	NA	14	CASSSIQGTDTQYF	TGTGCCAGCAGTTCAATCCAGGGGACAGATACGCAGTATTTT
NA	TRBV16	TRBJ2-4	NA	13	CASSPPGDSIQYF	TGTGCCAGCAGCCCCCCCGGCGACAGCATTCAGTACTTC
NA	TRBV28	TRBJ1-1	NA	11	CASVMNTEAFF	TGTGCCAGCGTCATGAACACTGAAGCTTTCTTT
TRBD2	TRBV5-6	TRBJ2-3	NA	16	CASSLTRGVGTDTQYF	TGTGCCAGCAGCTTGACGCGGGGGGTCGGCACAGATACGCAGTATTTT
NA	TRBV27	TRBJ2-7	NA	14	CASSLAASGAEQYF	TGTGCCAGCAGTTTAGCCGCTAGTGGGGCCGAGCAGTACTTC
NA	TRBV5-1	TRBJ1-5	NA	15	CAGSLQGSSNQPQHF	TGCGCCGGCAGCTTGCAGGGTTCTAGCAATCAGCCCCAGCATTTT
TRBD1	TRBV6-6	TRBJ2-3	NA	16	CASSYWGQGGTDTQYF	TGTGCCAGCAGTTACTGGGGACAGGGGGGCACAGATACGCAGTATTTT
NA	TRBV29-1	TRBJ2-3	NA	13	CSVSLGGTDTQYF	TGCAGCGTATCGCTAGGGGGCACAGATACGCAGTATTTT
NA	TRBV7-2	TRBJ2-3	NA	15	CASSRANPSTDTQYF	TGTGCCAGCAGCCGAGCGAACCCAAGCACAGATACGCAGTATTTT
NA	TRBV29-1	TRBJ2-3	NA	16	CSVVSMARDSTDTQYF	TGCAGCGTTGTTAGTATGGCCAGGGATAGCACAGATACGCAGTATTTT
NA	TRBV11-2	TRBJ1-2	NA	16	CASSLGLVQRGYGYTF	TGTGCCAGCAGCTTAGGCCTTGTTCAAAGGGGCTATGGCTACACCTTC
TRBD1	TRBV5-1	TRBJ1-2	NA	14	CASSFATGAYGYTF	TGCGCCAGCAGCTTCGCGACAGGGGCTTATGGCTACACCTTC
TRBD1	TRBV14	TRBJ1-1	NA	13	CASSQGTGGEAFF	TGTGCCAGCAGCCAAGGGACAGGAGGTGAAGCTTTCTTT
NA	TRBV9	TRBJ2-2	NA	13	CASSATRAGELFF	TGTGCCAGCAGCGCTACTCGGGCCGGGGAGCTGTTTTTT
NA	TRBV6-5	TRBJ2-2	NA	16	CASSYSSQVKSGELFF	TGTGCCAGCAGTTACTCGAGTCAGGTTAAGTCCGGGGAGCTGTTTTTT
NA	TRBV9	TRBJ2-3	few	14	CASSVGGSQDTQYF	TGTGCCAGCAGCGTAGGAGGGAGTCAGGATACGCAGTATTTT
NA	TRBV5-1	TRBJ1-4	NA	15	CASSFTGGGNEKLFF	TGCGCCAGCAGCTTTACGGGAGGGGGTAATGAAAAACTGTTTTTT
TRBD2	TRBV5-1	TRBJ2-2	NA	18	CASSLYLAGDPNTGELFF	TGCGCCAGCAGCTTGTACCTAGCGGGAGACCCGAACACCGGGGAGCTGTTTTTT
NA	TRBV9	TRBJ2-7	NA	14	CASSVASSSYEQYF	TGTGCCAGCAGCGTAGCTAGCAGCTCCTACGAGCAGTACTTC
TRBD2	TRBV4-1	TRBJ2-5	NA	19	CASSQSRGGLAGEEETQYF	TGCGCCAGCAGTCAATCCCGCGGGGGACTAGCGGGGGAAGAAGAGACCCAGTACTTC
NA	TRBV7-8	TRBJ1-1	few	13	CASSLQLNTEAFF	TGTGCCAGCAGCTTACAGTTGAACACTGAAGCTTTCTTT
TRBD1	TRBV30	TRBJ1-5	few	13	CAWSVQGNQPQHF	TGTGCCTGGAGTGTACAGGGGAATCAGCCCCAGCATTTT
NA	TRBV27	TRBJ1-1	NA	16	CASSLTPGHALCEAFF	TGTGCCAGCAGTTTAACCCCGGGACACGCACTATGTGAAGCTTTCTTT
NA	TRBV28	TRBJ1-5	NA	15	CASSLQGPSNQPQHF	TGTGCCAGCAGTTTACAGGGGCCGAGCAATCAGCCCCAGCATTTT
TRBD1	TRBV5-1	TRBJ2-5	NA	16	CASSSPRQGRRETQYF	TGCGCCAGCAGCTCCCCCAGACAGGGACGGAGGGAGACCCAGTACTTC
NA	TRBV28	TRBJ2-6	NA	13	CASSPDRSNVLTF	TGTGCCAGCAGCCCGGACAGATCCAACGTCCTGACTTTC